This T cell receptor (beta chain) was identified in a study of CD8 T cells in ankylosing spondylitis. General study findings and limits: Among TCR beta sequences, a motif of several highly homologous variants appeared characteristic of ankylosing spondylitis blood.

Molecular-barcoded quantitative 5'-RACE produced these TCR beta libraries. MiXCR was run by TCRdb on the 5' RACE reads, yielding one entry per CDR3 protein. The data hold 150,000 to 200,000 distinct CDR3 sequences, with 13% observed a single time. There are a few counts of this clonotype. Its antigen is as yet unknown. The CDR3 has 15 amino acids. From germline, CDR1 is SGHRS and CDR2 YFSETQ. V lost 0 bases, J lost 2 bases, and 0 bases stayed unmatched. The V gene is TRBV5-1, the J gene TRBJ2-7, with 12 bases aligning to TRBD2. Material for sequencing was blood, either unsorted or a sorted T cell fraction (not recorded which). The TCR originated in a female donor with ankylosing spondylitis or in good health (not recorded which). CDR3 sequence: CASSLGTSGTYEQYF. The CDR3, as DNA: TGCGCCAGCAGCTTGGGGACTAGCGGGACCTACGAGCAGTACTTC.